This T cell receptor (beta chain) was sequenced during a study of blood T cell repertoires in COVID-19. Study context: Sites across the United States, Italy and Spain contributed samples from acute and convalescent COVID-19. Sources were T cells, B-cell-depleted T cells, or PBMCs; the material itself was cDNA or gDNA.

In the original processing: Counts of nucleated cells, estimated from reference gene primer amplification, were obtained. Assay used: immunoSEQ multiplex PCR; TCRdb lists only in-frame clones, some missing. V and J calls and clone size are those listed in that table; D and trimming were worked out from the DNA. Among fewer than 25,000 clones listed, about nine tenths were seen once. The germline gives CDR1 LGHDT, CDR2 YNNKEL (reference sequence). V was pared by 0 bases and J by 10 bases, with 0 bases of the junction left unmatched. This CDR3 contains 12 residues. The clonotype comes from a man between 65 and 85 years old with active COVID-19. The sample was peripheral blood. V gene TRBV3-1 (or the pseudogene TRBV3-2) combines with J gene TRBJ2-3; 8 bases match TRBD1. The CDR3: CASSQETGAQYF. CDR3 sequence (DNA): TGTGCCAGCAGCCAAGAGACAGGGGCGCAGTATTTT.